The source of this TCR beta chain is a study of radiotherapy plus CTLA-4 blockade in lung cancer. Looking at the study overall: Of all patients, about 17% responded objectively and 25% to 35% showed disease control.

On this clone: Antigen specificity is unknown.

Repertoires were generated with immunoSEQ multiplex PCR, while TCRdb's copy carries only in-frame clones and drops some. The sample lists 120,000 or so clones, 65% to 85% occurring once. With ipilimumab providing CTLA-4 blockade, focal radiation was administered to patients who had chemo-refractory metastatic non-small-cell lung cancer. Study findings and constraints: Interferon-beta, together with early blood T cell clone dynamics, reportedly best predicted response.

Deletions cut 3 bases from V and 0 bases from J, with 12 bases between. CDR3 length: 15 amino acids. Germline assignment: CDR1 SGHKS and CDR2 YYEKEE (reference sequence). Sequencing used peripheral blood, obtained from a patient treated with radiotherapy plus ipilimumab. This sequence originates from a human donor with non-small cell lung cancer who had a partial response to radiotherapy plus ipilimumab. The chain employs TRBV5-5 and TRBJ1-1; D is undetermined. CDR3 loop: CASSSTGIMNTEAFF. Written as DNA, the CDR3 is TGTGCCAGCAGCTCCACCGGGATAATGAACACTGAAGCTTTCTTT. Together with reference TRBV5-5 and TRBJ1-1, the CDR3 gives the full variable domain: DAGVTQSPTHLIKTRGQQVTLRCSPISGHKSVSWYQQVLGQGPQFIFQYYEKEERGRGNFPDRFSARQFPNYSSELNVNALLLGDSALYLCASSSTGIMNTEAFFGQGTRLTVV.